Listed here are 12 T cell receptor beta chains from one sample, sequenced in a study of T cells after yellow fever vaccination. TCRdb reprocessed the 5' RACE reads with MiXCR, giving one entry per CDR3 protein. The data contain 90,000 to 130,000 distinct CDR3 sequences, roughly 8.4% of them seen just once; the ten biggest clones take up 25%. The source was CD8+ T cells sorted from PBMCs, collected 45 days after the yellow fever booster vaccination. The source is a young man who received the YFV17D yellow fever vaccine.

The V call is TRBV19, the J call TRBJ2-1; D uncertain. The CDR3 runs to 13 residues. Germline lookup yields CDR1 LNHDA and CDR2 SQIVND (reference sequence). V gave up 7 bases and J gave up 4 bases, with 11 bases separating them. CDR3 sequence (DNA): TGTGCCAGTACAATCGGGCAGTACAATGAGCAGTTCTTC. Residues: CASTIGQYNEQFF.

At least ten counts were recorded for this clonotype. This chain joins TRBV29-1 and TRBJ2-7; D is unresolved. The V end was cut by 4 bases, the J end by 2 bases, with 12 bases between. CDR1 is SQVTM and CDR2 is ANQGSEA in the germline V gene. CDR3 size: 13 residues. CDR3 DNA sequence: TGCAGCGTTGGGTCCAATGGCGCCTACGAGCAGTACTTC. Its protein product is CSVGSNGAYEQYF.

This clonotype was seen many times. The chain links TRBV13 to TRBJ2-1, with 7 bases that match TRBD2. Germline CDR1 is PRHDT and CDR2 is FYEKMQ (reference sequence). V shed 8 bases, J shed 8 bases, and the junction held 18 bases outside the gene matches. The CDR3 is made up of 16 amino acids. The CDR3 nucleotides are TGTGCCAGCGCAAAGCTAGCGGAATACTTGCACGATGAGCAGTTCTTC. It is translated as CASAKLAEYLHDEQFF.

This clonotype was recorded at least ten times. The chain is built from TRBV5-6 and TRBJ2-7; D not resolved. Germline assignment: CDR1 SGHDT and CDR2 YYEEEE. The CDR3 extends over 14 amino acids. The V and J ends lost 4 bases and 3 bases respectively, with 14 bases between them. The chain's CDR3 is CASSLANGGYEQYF. The CDR3 nucleotides read TGTGCCAGCAGCCTGGCGAATGGCGGCTACGAGCAGTACTTC.

This clonotype was seen many times. The V call is TRBV7-9, the J call TRBJ2-1, with 11 bases fitting TRBD1. J gave up 7 bases and V 7 bases, and 9 bases lay outside the gene matches. The CDR3 spans 15 residues. Germline CDR1 reads SEHNR; CDR2 reads FQNEAQ (reference sequence). In DNA form, the CDR3 reads TGTGCCAGCACCACCGGACAGGGGGCTAAGAATGAGCAGTTCTTC. Translating gives CASTTGQGAKNEQFF.

This clonotype was recorded at least ten times. The rearrangement links TRBV7-6 to TRBJ2-1; 11 nucleotides align to TRBD1. The germline CDR1 and CDR2 sequences are SGHVS and FNYEAQ. V lost 5 bases to trimming and J lost 2 bases; unmatched junction nucleotides: 5. The CDR3 has 16 amino acids. The CDR3: CASSDPGQGAYNEQFF. The CDR3 nucleotides are TGTGCCAGCAGCGATCCGGGACAGGGGGCCTACAATGAGCAGTTCTTC.

This clonotype was picked up many times. V usage is TRBV12-3 or TRBV12-4 and J usage is TRBJ2-2; a weak D match, TRBD2 (5 bases). V was cut by 2 bases and J by 4 bases, with 11 bases left in between. The CDR3 totals 15 residues. The CDR3 here is CASSLRGRGTGELFF. The DNA of the CDR3 is TGTGCCAGCAGTTTAAGAGGGCGCGGCACCGGGGAGCTGTTTTTT.

This clonotype was observed at least ten times. V and J are TRBV7-2 and TRBJ1-1, with D maybe TRBD1 (5 bases). V lost 4 bases and J 4 bases, leaving 16 bases between the germline ends. The CDR3 is 15 residues long. The germline V gene encodes CDR1 SGHTA and CDR2 FQGNSA. CDR3 in amino acids: CASSYGGVPGTEAFF. The CDR3, as DNA: TGTGCCAGCAGCTACGGGGGGGTCCCAGGCACTGAAGCTTTCTTT.

This clonotype was picked up many times. The chain uses TRBV20-1 and TRBJ2-1; TRBD2 agrees at 9 bases. Germline V gene data show CDR1 as DFQATT and CDR2 as SNEGSKA (reference sequence). The CDR3 is made up of 14 amino acids. With 1 base clipped from V and 8 bases from J, the junction kept 6 bases outside the gene matches. The CDR3 bases are TGCAGTGCTAGAGCTCGTAGCGGGAGCCATGAGCAGTTCTTC. Protein sequence: CSARARSGSHEQFF.

This clonotype was found many times. The V call is TRBV20-1, the J call TRBJ2-1; D remains ambiguous. CDR1 and CDR2 from the germline V gene are DFQATT and SNEGSKA (reference sequence). The V end lost 0 bases, the J end lost 1 base, and 13 bases lay between the germline ends. The CDR3 contains 16 residues. CDR3 sequence: CSARDLRGRSYNEQFF. CDR3 bases: TGCAGTGCTAGAGATTTAAGAGGCAGGTCCTACAATGAGCAGTTCTTC.

This clonotype was found many times. The chain is built from TRBV7-6 and TRBJ2-1; D gene unclear. Germline-derived CDR1 and CDR2 are SGHVS and FNYEAQ. V shed 5 bases and J shed 8 bases, with 13 bases lying between them. The CDR3 has 13 residues. DNA for the CDR3: TGTGCCAGCAGCAATCATAGGGCGGATGAGCAGTTCTTC. This encodes CASSNHRADEQFF.

In this sample, this clonotype turned up many times. The chain carries TRBV29-1 and TRBJ2-1; D is ambiguous. The CDR3 is 10 residues long. Trimming shortened V by 6 bases and J by 5 bases, and 5 bases separated the two germline ends. Germline V gene sequence: CDR1 SQVTM, CDR2 ANQGSEA. Here the CDR3 reads CSVRNNEQFF. In nucleotides, the CDR3 is TGCAGCGTGCGAAACAATGAGCAGTTCTTC.